This T cell receptor (beta chain) was documented in a study of blood T cell repertoires in COVID-19. Some clones are missing from TCRdb's copy, which holds only in-frame ones; the method was immunoSEQ multiplex PCR. This sample has over 400,000 clones, with 70% to 90% found just once. This sequence was found in a human donor in a cohort sampled during active COVID-19. Material: peripheral blood.

CDR3 nucleotide sequence: TGTGCCAGCAGCATGTGGAGGTACAGGGTTTATAGCAATCAGCCCCAGCATTTT. Its protein is CASSMWRYRVYSNQPQHF. The V and J genes are TRBV21-1 and TRBJ1-5; TRBD1 was called by the table and not checked on the DNA. TRBV21-1 is a pseudogene locus. The CDR3 totals 18 residues.